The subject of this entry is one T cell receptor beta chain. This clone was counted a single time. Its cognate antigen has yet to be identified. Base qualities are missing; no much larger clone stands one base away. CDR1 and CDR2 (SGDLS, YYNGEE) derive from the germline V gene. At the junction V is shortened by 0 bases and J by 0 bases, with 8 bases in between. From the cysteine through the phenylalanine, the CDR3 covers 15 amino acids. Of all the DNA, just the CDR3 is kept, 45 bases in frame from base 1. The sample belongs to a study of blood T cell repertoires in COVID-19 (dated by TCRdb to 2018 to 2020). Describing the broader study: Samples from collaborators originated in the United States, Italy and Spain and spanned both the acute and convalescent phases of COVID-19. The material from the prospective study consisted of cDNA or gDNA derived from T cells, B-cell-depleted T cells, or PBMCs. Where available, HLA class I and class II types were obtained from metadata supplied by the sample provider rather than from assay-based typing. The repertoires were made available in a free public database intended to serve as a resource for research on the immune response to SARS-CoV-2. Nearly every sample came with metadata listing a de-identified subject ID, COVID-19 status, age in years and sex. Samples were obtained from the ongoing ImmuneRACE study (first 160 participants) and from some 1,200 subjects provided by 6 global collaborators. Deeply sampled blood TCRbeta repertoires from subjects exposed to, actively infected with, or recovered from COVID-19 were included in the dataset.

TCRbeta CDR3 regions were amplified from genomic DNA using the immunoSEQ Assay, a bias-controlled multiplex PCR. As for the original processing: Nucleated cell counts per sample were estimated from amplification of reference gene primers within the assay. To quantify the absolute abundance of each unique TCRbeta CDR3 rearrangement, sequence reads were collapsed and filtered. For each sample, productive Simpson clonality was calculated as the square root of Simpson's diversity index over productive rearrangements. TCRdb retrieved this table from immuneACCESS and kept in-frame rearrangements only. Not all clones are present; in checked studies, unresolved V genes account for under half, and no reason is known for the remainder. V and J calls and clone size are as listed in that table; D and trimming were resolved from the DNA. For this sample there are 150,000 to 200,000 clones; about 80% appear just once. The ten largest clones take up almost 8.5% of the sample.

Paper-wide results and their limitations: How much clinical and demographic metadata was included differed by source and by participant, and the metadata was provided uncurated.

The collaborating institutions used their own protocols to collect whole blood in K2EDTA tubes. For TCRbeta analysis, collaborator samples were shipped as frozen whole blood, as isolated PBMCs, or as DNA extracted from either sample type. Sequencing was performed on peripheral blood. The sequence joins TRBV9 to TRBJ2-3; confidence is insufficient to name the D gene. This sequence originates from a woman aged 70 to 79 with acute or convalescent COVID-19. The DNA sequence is TGTGCCAGCAGCGTAGAAGCCCATAGCACAGATACGCAGTATTTT. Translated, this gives CASSVEAHSTDTQYF.